The rows below give T cell receptor beta chains drawn from one sample of a study of shared clonotypes between healthy human individuals. The method was immunoSEQ multiplex PCR; TCRdb's version includes in-frame clones alone and lacks a portion of them. In the table there are approximately 500,000 clones, around 74% of which are singletons. The sample was PBMCs. The receptors were sampled from a woman in her thirties or forties in good health. Some clones in this sample may be carry-over from other donors' samples. Both conserved end residues are part of each CDR3. Each record gives: CDR3 length, V gene, clone size, CDR3 protein. Part of the rows lack a size; the others show once, few, many or a class for expanded clones.

>16|TRBV7-3|.
CASSSLLGYKSDEQFF
>15|TRBV5-1|.
CASSWGTSGSYEQYF
>11|TRBV19|.
CATAQNYGYTF
>13|TRBV9|.
CASSVRSTDTQYF
>13|TRBV6-1|.
CASSGTGGREQYF
>16|TRBV4-3|once
CASSQDRIRGRETQYF
>11|TRBV10-3|once
CAIRNTDTQYF
>18|TRBV7-3|.
CASSLRPLGASGNNEQFF
>13|TRBV6-6|.
CASSYDGNQPQHF
>14|TRBV29-1|.
CSVEEWQGNTEAFF
>13|TRBV30|.
CAWRGARTGELFF
>13|TRBV6-6|few
CASRPGGENTIYF
>14|TRBV7-8|.
CASSLWETGNEQFF
>15|TRBV5-1|.
CASSLLQGNTGELFF
>14|TRBV11-2|.
CASSRPFLGYEQYF
>16|TRBV7-9|.
CASSTLAGVRFYEQFF
>16|TRBV27|.
CASSLKASGLSYEQYF
>17|TRBV2|.
CASGGLAGEGGTDTQYF
>14|TRBV5-1|.
CASSLAGADTEAFF
>15|TRBV7-9|.
CASSLALGGQETQYF
>10|TRBV6-1|.
CASSGYGYTF
>16|TRBV4-2|.
CASSHPPWASYNEQFF
>14|TRBV19|.
CASSRDGDTDTQYF
>19|TRBV18|.
CASSPPRVAGGVGTDTQYF
>16|TRBV4-3|.
CASSHDYRVGPYEQYF
>13|TRBV19|.
CASSIAEDTEAFF
>13|TRBV7-9|.
CASSPSRDQPQHF
>13|TRBV28|.
CASKDRARYEQYF
>16|TRBV11-2|.
CASSSGYVAVSGTQYF
>14|TRBV5-4|.
CASSSKTAADTQYF
>14|TRBV2|.
CASSWDSESQPQHF
>14|TRBV6-6|.
CASSYSSSGNTIYF
>15|TRBV5-8|.
CASLELAGGPDTQYF
>15|TRBV2|.
CASREGRQGNQPQHF
>15|TRBV4-1|few
CASSHLYRGNQPQHF
>15|TRBV2|.
CASSYRESIDNEQFF